This T cell receptor beta chain was captured in a study of cytomegalovirus exposure and HLA in healthy donors. Broader study findings: It was found in a later analysis that first-cohort TCR clusters tended to co-occur in the approximately 130 validation repertoires. The CMV antigen specificity of a few CMV-associated chains was confirmed through in vitro analysis.

Germline-derived CDR1 and CDR2 are MNHNY and SVGAGI (reference sequence). V was cut by 2 bases and J by 5 bases, with 12 bases left in between. The CDR3 is made up of 15 amino acids. Donors came from a validation cohort of about 120 subjects, distinct from the first 666-subject cohort. Comments on this clone: What it binds is unknown.

Only in-frame clones appear in the TCRdb table, and some are missing; sequencing was by immunoSEQ multiplex PCR. The table includes a few hundred thousand clones, 75% to 90% detected once. What was sequenced was PBMCs. The source of this sequence is a woman aged 18-35 years in good health and CMV-seronegative. The chain employs TRBV6-6 and TRBJ2-2, with D possibly being TRBD2 (5 bases). Here the CDR3 reads CASSYGYRETGELFF. DNA of the CDR3: TGTGCCAGCAGTTACGGGTACCGGGAAACCGGGGAGCTGTTTTTT.